The clone carrying this T cell receptor (beta chain) was observed a single time. The CDR3 consists of 16 residues. V shed 2 bases and J 5 bases; nucleotides not matched to a gene: 7. CDR1 and CDR2 (germline): MGHRA, YSYEKL. Authors' analysis steps: Nucleated cell counts were estimated from reference gene primer amplification. The repertoire was sequenced with immunoSEQ multiplex PCR; TCRdb's copy has only in-frame clones and lacks some. V, J and clone size are taken as reported in that table, and D and trimming were inferred from the DNA itself. This table holds 100,000 or so clones, 81% found once. The entry originates in a study of blood T cell repertoires in COVID-19. Background on the study: Acute and convalescent COVID-19 specimens originated in the United States, Italy and Spain. T cells, B-cell-depleted T cells, or PBMCs provided the cDNA or gDNA that served as material.

The chain links TRBV4-1 to TRBJ2-5; 11 nucleotides line up with TRBD2. This TCR was recovered from a man between 60 and 75 years old with acute or convalescent COVID-19. Source material: peripheral blood. CDR3 in DNA: TGCGCCAGCAGCCAAAATAGCGGGAGGGTGGGCGAGACCCAGTACTTC. Translating it yields CASSQNSGRVGETQYF.